These 19 T cell receptor beta chains came from one sample sequenced in a study of regulatory T cells in long-lasting Graves disease. Time point reported: persistent/refractory GD, antithyroid drugs over 5 years with positive TRAb. RNA from PBMCs was the source of the TCR library. Sequencing libraries for TCR beta were prepared with iRepertoire HTBI primers and Arm-PCR of CDR3 regions. MiXCR, run by TCRdb on the multiplex PCR reads, gives a single entry per CDR3 protein. The sample records a few hundred thousand distinct CDR3 sequences, around 22% being singletons. The sample here was peripheral blood mononuclear cells (PBMCs), taken when the disease was refractory, from a patient treated with antithyroid drugs. These receptors were collected from a female donor with Graves disease.

This clonotype was seen at least ten times. V is TRBV11-2 and J is TRBJ2-2; D is unclear. Germline CDR1 and CDR2: SGHAT and FQNNGV. The V and J ends lost 8 bases and 3 bases respectively, with 7 bases between them. This CDR3 spans 12 amino acids. CDR3 in amino acids: CASEWDTGELFF. CDR3 DNA sequence: TGTGCCAGCGAGTGGGACACCGGGGAGCTGTTTTTT.

The V call is TRBV4-2, the J call TRBJ1-4; weak D call: TRBD1 (6 bases). CDR3 length: 15 amino acids. V was trimmed by 0 bases and J by 2 bases, leaving 7 bases between them. From germline, CDR1 is LGHNA and CDR2 YNFKEQ. The CDR3 sequence is CASSQEGGTNEKLFF. The CDR3 region has the DNA TGTGCCAGCAGCCAAGAAGGGGGTACTAATGAAAAACTGTTTTTT.

This chain links TRBV20-1 with TRBJ1-2; D unclear. Trimming removed 3 bases at V and 4 bases at J, with 15 bases between. The germline V gene has CDR1 DFQATT and CDR2 SNEGSKA (reference sequence). This CDR3 spans 14 amino acids. CDR3 DNA sequence: TGCAGTGCTAGTATCTCCAGGTTGTCCTATGGCTACACCTTC. Translation gives CSASISRLSYGYTF.

The CDR3 here is CASVAEANTGELFF. The CDR3 DNA follows: TGTGCCAGCGTAGCGGAAGCGAACACCGGGGAGCTGTTTTTT. J is TRBJ2-2 and V is TRBV2, with D possibly matching TRBD2 (6 bases). Trimming took off 8 bases at V and 0 bases at J, with 10 bases between the two ends. This CDR3 is built from 14 residues. The germline V gene encodes CDR1 SNHLY and CDR2 FYNNEI.

The chain employs TRBV20-1 and TRBJ1-6; a weak D match, TRBD1 (5 bases). The ends were cut back, 6 bases at V and 7 bases at J, with 10 bases in the middle. In germline, CDR1 is DFQATT, CDR2 SNEGSKA (reference sequence). This CDR3 comprises 12 residues. The CDR3 spells CSAGGRNSPLHF. In DNA form, the CDR3 reads TGCAGTGCCGGGGGGAGAAATTCACCCCTCCACTTT.

The chain carries TRBV7-2 and TRBJ1-3, with unresolved D. CDR1 and CDR2 from the germline V gene are SGHTA and FQGNSA. V dropped 1 base and J dropped 0 bases, with 10 bases sitting between them. The CDR3 is made up of 16 amino acids. The DNA of the CDR3 is TGTGCCAGCAGCTTAGGGGGTCACGACTCTGGAAACACCATATATTTT. This sequence encodes CASSLGGHDSGNTIYF.

This clonotype was counted only a few times. V usage is TRBV10-3 and J usage is TRBJ1-3, with TRBD1 as a possible D gene (6 bases). Germline CDR1 ENHRY, CDR2 SYGVKD. The CDR3 extends over 14 amino acids. Deletions cut 7 bases from V and 3 bases from J, with 13 bases between. CDR3 DNA: TGTGCCATCACCTCACAGGGAGGTGGAAACACCATATATTTT. Its translation is CAITSQGGGNTIYF.

Regarding this clonotype: This may stem from a read error, because a much larger clone lies one nucleotide away. The V and J genes are TRBV5-6 and TRBJ2-7; D gene unclear. The CDR3 sequence is 13 residues long. CDR1 SGHDT and CDR2 YYEEEE come from the germline V gene. The CDR3 is CAGSLFRNNEQYF. CDR3 DNA: TGTGCCGGCAGCTTGTTCAGGAACAACGAGCAGTACTTC.

CDR3 sequence: CASRRTGESSYEQYF. The CDR3, as DNA: TGTGCCAGCAGGAGGACAGGGGAGAGCTCCTACGAGCAGTACTTC. The chain couples TRBV7-9 to TRBJ2-7; 9 nucleotides line up with TRBD1. Germline loops: CDR1 SEHNR, CDR2 FQNEAQ (reference sequence). V shed 6 bases and J 0 bases; nucleotides not matched to a gene: 6. This CDR3 is built from 15 residues. Together with reference TRBV7-9 and TRBJ2-7, the CDR3 gives the full variable domain: DTGVSQNPRHKITKRGQNVTFRCDPISEHNRLYWYRQTLGQGPEFLTYFQNEAQLEKSRLLSDRFSAERPKGSFSTLEIQRTEQGDSAMYLCASRRTGESSYEQYFGPGTRLTVT.

This clonotype was seen ten or more times. Here the CDR3 DNA reads TGTGCCAGCAGACCGCCGGGGGGACGAGAGACCCAGTACTTC. Its translation: CASRPPGGRETQYF. The V call is TRBV6-1, the J call TRBJ2-5, with 7 bases matching TRBD2. J gave up 4 bases and V 6 bases, and 8 bases lay outside the gene matches. CDR1 is MNHNS and CDR2 is SASEGT in the germline V gene. The CDR3 is made up of 14 amino acids.

This chain connects TRBV6-4 to TRBJ1-2; D not resolved. The length of the CDR3 is 10 residues. Trimming stripped 8 bases from V and 8 bases from J, with 9 bases between. Germline V gene lookup returns CDR1 MRHNA and CDR2 SNTAGT. The CDR3 bases are TGTGCCAGCGGGGTGGAGGGCTACACCTTC. Translation gives CASGVEGYTF.

The table lists this clonotype with many counts. The J gene is TRBJ1-1, the V gene TRBV7-9; a possible D gene is TRBD1 (5 bases). The germline CDR1 and CDR2 sequences are SEHNR and FQNEAQ (reference sequence). The CDR3 is 15 residues long. V was pared by 5 bases and J by 2 bases, with 15 bases between. The CDR3 DNA is TGTGCCAGCAGCATCCGGGACGCCGGTAACACTGAAGCTTTCTTT. Translation: CASSIRDAGNTEAFF.

There are a few counts of this clonotype. V is TRBV20-1 and J is TRBJ2-5; 10 bases agree with TRBD2. After removal of 5 bases from V and 5 bases from J, the junction contained 5 bases not matched to a gene. The germline V gene has CDR1 DFQATT and CDR2 SNEGSKA (reference sequence). CDR3 length: 13 amino acids. The CDR3 DNA reads as TGCAGTGCTTCCGGGACTAGCGCGGAGACCCAGTACTTC. Its protein product is CSASGTSAETQYF.

Comment on this clonotype: Just one base apart from a much larger clone, this may be a read error. The V gene is TRBV7-9, the J gene TRBJ2-5; D tentatively fits TRBD1 or TRBD2 (5 bases each). The length of the CDR3 is 16 residues. The germline V gene has CDR1 SEHNR and CDR2 FQNEAQ (reference sequence). The V and J ends lost 5 bases and 4 bases respectively, with 20 bases between them. The CDR3 region is CASSLAGGPKVETQYF. In DNA form, the CDR3 reads TGTGCCAGCAGCCTTGCTGGGGGACCAAAAGTAGAGACCCAGTACTTC.

This chain connects TRBV12-3 or TRBV12-4 to TRBJ1-1; no clear D. The CDR3 runs to 14 residues. Trimming pared 3 bases from V and 3 bases from J, leaving 11 bases between. Here the CDR3 reads CASSFEDRDTEAFF. For the CDR3, the DNA is TGTGCCAGCAGTTTTGAAGATCGCGACACTGAAGCTTTCTTT.

The chain recombines TRBV20-1 with TRBJ2-2, with 12 bases fitting TRBD1. This CDR3 contains 18 residues. CDR1 and CDR2 from the germline V gene are DFQATT and SNEGSKA (reference sequence). Trimming removed 1 base from V and 3 bases from J; junction bases left unmatched: 9. The CDR3 region has the DNA TGCAGTGCTAGAGGGGGGACAGGGGGCGGGATAGACACCGGGGAGCTGTTTTTT. It encodes CSARGGTGGGIDTGELFF.

CDR3 sequence reads: CASSLIIAGSYEQYF. DNA for the CDR3: TGTGCCAGCAGCTTAATTATAGCAGGAAGCTACGAGCAGTACTTC. The genes are TRBV7-8 and TRBJ2-7; the D is unclear. The length of the CDR3 is 15 residues. CDR1 is SGHVS and CDR2 is FQNEAQ in the germline V gene. The V end was cut by 2 bases, the J end by 3 bases, with 14 bases between.

The chain recombines TRBV20-1 with TRBJ1-1, with a tentative D call TRBD1 (5 bases). There are 15 residues in the CDR3. Germline V lookup: CDR1 DFQATT, CDR2 SNEGSKA (reference sequence). The germline V and J ends were trimmed by 5 bases and 0 bases, with 16 bases remaining between them. The CDR3 loop is CSAYRDGNMNTEAFF. DNA of the CDR3: TGCAGTGCTTATCGGGACGGAAACATGAACACTGAAGCTTTCTTT.

This clonotype was counted a single time. The genes are TRBV20-1 and TRBJ1-5; no clear D gene. The V and J ends lost 6 bases and 4 bases respectively, with 16 bases between them. The CDR3 is 14 residues long. The germline V gene encodes CDR1 DFQATT and CDR2 SNEGSKA (reference sequence). The CDR3 bases are TGCAGTGCCTCCCTTTCCGGGGTGAATCAGCCCCAGCATTTT. It is translated as CSASLSGVNQPQHF.